This T cell receptor (beta chain) comes out of a study of T cell repertoires in cytomegalovirus infection. Study-wide context: Well-studied HLA-B-restricted epitopes and recently identified HLA-C-restricted epitopes of CMV were both used in the study. Public signatures in TCR beta pointed to CMV infection and matching HLA type.

Study-wide points: CMV-specific TCR beta clonotypes restricted by HLA-C dominated the ex vivo response. Pooled public TCR beta family frequency picked out CMV carriers with the relevant HLA.

The CDR3 spans 15 residues. In germline, CDR1 is SGHVS, CDR2 FQNEAQ. With 0 bases removed from V and 6 bases from J, the gap between germline ends came to 9 bases. TCRdb processed the reads anew with MiXCR; each CDR3 protein has one entry. The data contain approximately 270,000 distinct CDR3 sequences, less than 25% of them seen just once; the ten biggest clones take up approximately 20%. This clonotype was observed at least ten times. No antigen is known for it. The V call is TRBV7-8, the J call TRBJ1-6, with D unresolved. Sequencing was performed on cultured PBMCs, taken from culture after CMV antigen stimulation. This clonotype originated in a human donor in good health (CMV status not recorded). Some clones in this sample may be carry-over from other donors' samples. CDR3 DNA: TGTGCCAGCAGCTTAGCGATCGATCCTAATTCACCCCTCCACTTT. It codes for CASSLAIDPNSPLHF.